This entry concerns a single T cell receptor (beta chain). This entry is derived from a study of technical replicates of blood from a few donors. The ends lost 5 bases at V and 0 bases at J; junction bases unmatched: 6. CDR1 and CDR2 from the germline V gene are SGHAT and FQDESV (reference sequence). CDR3 size: 15 residues. Generated by immunoSEQ multiplex PCR, the TCRdb table keeps only in-frame clones and is missing some. The repertoire holds about 81,000 clones, over 75% seen once, with roughly 3.7% in the top ten. The chain links TRBV11-1 to TRBJ2-7, with 8 bases fitting TRBD1. Sequenced: PBMCs. This clonotype was sampled from a human donor in good health. Some clones in this sample may be carry-over from other donors' samples. CDR3 nucleotides: TGTGCCAGCAGCGTTGACAGGGGATTCTCCTACGAGCAGTACTTC. Protein product: CASSVDRGFSYEQYF.